This is a list of T cell receptor beta chains from one sample in a study of T cells in Graves' hyperthyroidism and ophthalmopathy. TCRdb independently ran MiXCR on the multiplex PCR reads; one entry per CDR3 protein. The sample consists of roughly 510,000 distinct CDR3 sequences, 35% to 50% of them appearing once. Sequencing input: peripheral blood or thyroid tissue (not recorded which). The receptor source for this set is an adult woman with Graves' disease, either hyperthyroidism or ophthalmopathy (not recorded which). CDR3s include the opening cysteine and the closing phenylalanine or tryptophan. A D gene is named only where the DNA matches it firmly. Clone size appears in some rows only: once, few, many, or a class for an expanded clone.

d_call clone_size j_call v_call cdr3_nt cdr3_aa
NA NA TRBJ2-5 TRBV29-1 TGTGCCAGCAGCTATGCCGGGACGCGAGAAGGGACCCAGTACTTC CASSYAGTREGTQYF
TRBD1 many TRBJ1-2 TRBV19 TGTGCCAGTAGTATCCCCGGACAGGCCGACTATGGCTACACCTTC CASSIPGQADYGYTF
NA many TRBJ1-3 TRBV20-1 TGCAGTGCTCCGCTTGACAGCTCTGGAAACACCATATATTTT CSAPLDSSGNTIYF
NA many TRBJ1-1 TRBV5-1 TGCGCCAGCAGCGACACCGGACAACTGAACACTGAAGCTTTCTTT CASSDTGQLNTEAFF
TRBD1 many TRBJ1-5 TRBV19 TGTGCCAGTAAAGAATCGGACAGGGCGGGCAATCAGCCCCAGCATTTT CASKESDRAGNQPQHF
TRBD2 NA TRBJ2-7 TRBV7-9 TGTGCCAGCAGCCGACTAGCGGGGTTTACCTACGAGCAGTACTTC CASSRLAGFTYEQYF
TRBD1 NA TRBJ2-5 TRBV20-1 TGCAGTGCTAGAGCGCCGGACAGGGACCCAGTTTGGGGGATACCAGAGACCCAGTACTTC CSARAPDRDPVWGIPETQYF
TRBD1 NA TRBJ2-7 TRBV29-1 TGCAGCGGCGGGACTGGGACAGGGGGGGAGCAGTACTTC CSGGTGTGGEQYF
NA few TRBJ2-7 TRBV6-5 TGTGCCAGCAGGCACCCCCTCCCACCCTACGAGCAGTACTTC CASRHPLPPYEQYF
NA many TRBJ2-7 TRBV2 TGTGCCAGCAGTGGGAGAAGACAGCAAGAACTATCCTACGAGCAGTACTTC CASSGRRQQELSYEQYF
NA many TRBJ1-1 TRBV12-3/TRBV12-4 TGTGCCAGCAGCTCGAACGGTGAAGCTTTCTTT CASSSNGEAFF
TRBD1 many TRBJ2-7 TRBV7-2 TGTGCCAGCAGCCTAAGGGCAGGGGGCCAATCTTCCTACGAGCAGTACTTC CASSLRAGGQSSYEQYF
NA many TRBJ2-7 TRBV7-9 TGTGCCAGCAGCTTAACAGAGGGCGCGTCCTACGAGCAGTACTTC CASSLTEGASYEQYF
NA NA TRBJ2-2 TRBV2 TGTGCCAGCAGGGCTCAGCCCGCAAACACCGGGGAGCTGTTTTTT CASRAQPANTGELFF
NA NA TRBJ2-2 TRBV7-9 TGTGCCAGCAGTCCCGGGGGACACACCGGGGAGCTGTTTTTT CASSPGGHTGELFF